This entry features one T cell receptor (beta chain) sequence. Its antigen is unknown. Base quality data are lacking; no much larger clone is found one base away. The data were taken from a study of shared clonotypes between healthy human individuals (dated by TCRdb to 2018 to 2021). In terms of the full investigation: The cohort comprised two women and a few men aged 18 to 49 years. For each donor, CD4 naive and CD4 memory were each run on three plates, CD8 naive on two plates, and CD8 memory on one plate. The study deeply sequenced blood TCR repertoires of about 5 healthy adults to estimate repertoire size and the extent of clonotype sharing between individuals. Per donor, leukapheresis produced somewhere between about 0.8 and 9 billion PBMCs. Different laboratories and diverse techniques were used to prepare libraries and sequence TCR repertoires, to increase sequencing depth and limit assay-specific biases.

From the cysteine up to the phenylalanine, the CDR3 has a length of 15 residues. Only CDR3 DNA is held: 45 bases, read in frame from base 1. The V end gives up 7 bases and the J end 0 bases, leaving 6 bases in the junction not matched to a gene. For CDR1 and CDR2, the germline V gene lists MDHEN and SYDVKM. The donors were healthy, HIV-negative adults with no recently reported acute infections or vaccinations. Every donor was a Caucasian adult residing in Nashville, Tennessee, USA. Magnetic negative selection was used to enrich CD4+ T cells, after which naive cells were positively selected on CD45RA and the negative fraction became the memory subset. Blood was obtained by leukapheresis, after which PBMCs were separated by Ficoll-Histopaque density gradient centrifugation and cryopreserved in liquid nitrogen vapor phase. Analytical flow cytometry was used to check the purity and quantity of each magnetically sorted T cell population. Genomic DNA was isolated from every sorted fraction and measured by UV absorbance on a Nanodrop 2000c.

Broad study findings and their caveats: Naive subsets generally had larger estimated clonotype richness than memory subsets did. Even with the large sequencing depth, rarefaction of the sorted-subset datasets indicated that sequencing was incomplete. Sampling was restricted to blood, and TCR repertoires in tissue are likely to differ from TCR repertoires in blood. Approximately 5% of naive CD4, 3.5% of naive CD8, about 2.1% of memory CD4, and around 0.4% of memory CD8 clonotypes were shared across a handful of donors. Compared with non-shared clonotypes, clonotypes shared by all four sorted-subset donors had higher generation probabilities. Pairwise subsampling indicated that sequencing depth was expected to affect the degree of clonotype sharing among donors. The genetic and exposure-history diversity represented was limited by the small number of donors.

TCR CDR3 regions were amplified from genomic DNA by multiplex PCR using the deep immunoSEQ assay. Extracted genomic DNA from each cell subset was distributed evenly across all wells of several immunoSEQ 96-well plates, and each plate was treated as a replicate. For sorted subsets, each replicate PCR was loaded with approximately 190 ng genomic DNA, equivalent to 30,000 or so T cell genomes. The purified libraries were quantified using a Qubit 3.0 fluorometer, sized with a Bioanalyzer 2100, and then quantified again using the KAPA Library Quantification kit. Every immunoSEQ 96-well plate was sequenced on a dedicated single-read 150-cycle Illumina NextSeq 550 flow cell. The authors processed their data as follows. Because only junctional sequences without quality scores were contained in the immunoSEQ output, filtering matching that applied to full-length reads could not be performed. To assign V/J genes and CDR3, sequences were annotated against IMGT germline references using PyIR, a Python wrapper for IgBLAST v1.9. Reads were filtered out if the reads had weak V/J assignments (E-value above 1e-6), no CDR3, stop codons, out-of-frame junctions, or ambiguous translated residues. V3J clonotypes were defined by identical inferred V gene, J gene, and CDR3 amino acid sequence. Percentage overlap between repertoires was computed as shared unique clonotypes divided by the size of the smaller repertoire. RTK rarefaction, the Chao1 estimator, and Recon v2.1 estimates of unobserved clonotypes were used to assess repertoire richness. Generation probabilities were computed with OLGA for all TCRbeta clonotypes obtained by the gDNA method from a few donors. TCRdb retrieved this table from immuneACCESS and kept in-frame rearrangements only. Not all clones are present; in checked studies, unresolved V genes account for under half, and no reason is known for the remainder. D and trimming were read from the DNA, whereas the V and J calls and clone size are those reported in that table. This sample is represented by hundreds of thousands of clones; about 74% of them were singletons. In total, the top ten clones hold around 1.6% of the sample.

The sequence joins TRBV28 to TRBJ1-3, and 7 junction bases match TRBD1. This TCR came from a woman aged 25 to 39 in good health. The specimen was memory CD4+ T cells sorted from blood. Taken with the paper, the label for cell subset or site translates to: CD45RA-negative fraction. The nucleotide sequence is TGTGCCAGCATTTCAGACAGGGACTCTGGAAACACCATATATTTT. The encoded protein is CASISDRDSGNTIYF.